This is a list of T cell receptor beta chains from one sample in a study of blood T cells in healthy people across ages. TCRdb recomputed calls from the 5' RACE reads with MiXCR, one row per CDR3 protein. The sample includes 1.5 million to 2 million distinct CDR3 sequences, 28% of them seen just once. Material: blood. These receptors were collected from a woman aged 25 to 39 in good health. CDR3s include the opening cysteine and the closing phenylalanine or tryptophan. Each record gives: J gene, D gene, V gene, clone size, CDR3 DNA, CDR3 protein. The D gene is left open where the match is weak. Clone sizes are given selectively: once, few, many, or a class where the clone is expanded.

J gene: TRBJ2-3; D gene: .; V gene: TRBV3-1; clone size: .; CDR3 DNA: TGTGCCAGCAGCCCAGCCCCCACAGGTACGCAGTATTTT; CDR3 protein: CASSPAPTGTQYF
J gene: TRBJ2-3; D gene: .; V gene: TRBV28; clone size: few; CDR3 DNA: TGTGCCAGCACGGCTACTGCAGGTACGCAGTATTTT; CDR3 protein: CASTATAGTQYF
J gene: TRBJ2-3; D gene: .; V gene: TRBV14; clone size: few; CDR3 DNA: TGTGCCAGCAGCCAAGTACCGGGTGTGGATACGCAGTATTTT; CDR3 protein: CASSQVPGVDTQYF
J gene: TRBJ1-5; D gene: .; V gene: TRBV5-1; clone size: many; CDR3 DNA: TGTGCCAGCAGCTTTGGGGGGGACAATCAGCCCCAGCATTTT; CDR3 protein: CASSFGGDNQPQHF
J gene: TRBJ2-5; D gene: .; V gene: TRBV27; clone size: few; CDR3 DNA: TGTGCCAGCAGCATAGGAAGGCCTACCCGAGAGACCCAGTACTTC; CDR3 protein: CASSIGRPTRETQYF
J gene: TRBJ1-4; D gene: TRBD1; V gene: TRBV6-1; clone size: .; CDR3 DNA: TGTGCCAGCAGTGACGACAGGGGGCGCGGTGAAAAACTGTTTTTT; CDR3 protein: CASSDDRGRGEKLFF
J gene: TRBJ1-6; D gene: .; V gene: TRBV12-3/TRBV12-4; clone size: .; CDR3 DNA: TGTGCCAGCCTGATGGGAGGGAGTAATTCACCCCTCCACTTT; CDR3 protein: CASLMGGSNSPLHF
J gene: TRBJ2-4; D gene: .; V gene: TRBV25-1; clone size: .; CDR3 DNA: TGTGCCAGCACCGGCGAAGATTTAAAAAACATTCAGTACTTC; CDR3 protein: CASTGEDLKNIQYF
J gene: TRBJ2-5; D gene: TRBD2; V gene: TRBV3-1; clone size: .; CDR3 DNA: TGTGCCGGCAGAGAGCGGGAGATCAAAGAGACCCAGTACTTC; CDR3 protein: CAGREREIKETQYF
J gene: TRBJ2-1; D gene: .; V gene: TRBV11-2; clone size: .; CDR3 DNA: TGTGCCAGCAGGGCTTGGGCAGACTACAATGAGCAGTTCTTC; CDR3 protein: CASRAWADYNEQFF
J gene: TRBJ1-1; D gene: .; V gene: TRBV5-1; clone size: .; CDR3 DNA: TGCGCCAGCAGCAAGGCGACCCTTGGGGCCAACACTGAAGCTTTCTTT; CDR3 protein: CASSKATLGANTEAFF
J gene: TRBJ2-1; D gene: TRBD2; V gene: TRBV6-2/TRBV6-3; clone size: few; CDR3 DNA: TGTGCCAGCAGGAAGAACAGCGGGGGTGAGCAGTTCTTC; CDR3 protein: CASRKNSGGEQFF
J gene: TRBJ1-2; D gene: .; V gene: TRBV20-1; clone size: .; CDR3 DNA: TGCAGTGCAATACAGGGAGCGAACTATGGCTACACCTTC; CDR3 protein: CSAIQGANYGYTF
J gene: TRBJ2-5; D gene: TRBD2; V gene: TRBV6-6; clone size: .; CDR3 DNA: TGTGCCAGCAGTAGACTAGCGGGGCCTGACAGTGAGACCCAGTACTTC; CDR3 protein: CASSRLAGPDSETQYF
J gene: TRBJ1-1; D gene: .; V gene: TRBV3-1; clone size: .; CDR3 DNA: TGTGCCAGCAGCCAAGAAATGCGGGACACTGAAGCTTTCTTT; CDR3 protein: CASSQEMRDTEAFF
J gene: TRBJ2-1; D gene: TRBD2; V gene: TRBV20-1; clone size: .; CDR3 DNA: TGCAGTGCCGGACCAGCGGGAGGCAATGAGCAGTTCTTC; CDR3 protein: CSAGPAGGNEQFF
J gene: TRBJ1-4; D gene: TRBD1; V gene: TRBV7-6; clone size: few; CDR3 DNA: TGTGCCAGCAGCCTAAAGGGGGGACAGGGGTCTGAAAAACTGTTTTTT; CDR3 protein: CASSLKGGQGSEKLFF
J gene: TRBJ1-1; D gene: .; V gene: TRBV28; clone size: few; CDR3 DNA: TGTGCCAGCAGTTACCCGACAGGTCGCACTGAAGCTTTCTTT; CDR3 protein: CASSYPTGRTEAFF
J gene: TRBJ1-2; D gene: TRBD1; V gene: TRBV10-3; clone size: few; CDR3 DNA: TGTGCCATTTCGGACAGGGTTTCGAACTATGGCTACACCTTC; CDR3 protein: CAISDRVSNYGYTF
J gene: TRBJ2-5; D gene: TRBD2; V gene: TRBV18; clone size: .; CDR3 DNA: TGTGCCAGCTCACCATCCCGACTAGCAGAGACCCAGTACTTC; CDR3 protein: CASSPSRLAETQYF
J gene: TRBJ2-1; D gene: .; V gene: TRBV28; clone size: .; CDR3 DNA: TGTGCCAGCACTAGGGGGGGCAGTTTCAATGAGCAGTTCTTC; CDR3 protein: CASTRGGSFNEQFF
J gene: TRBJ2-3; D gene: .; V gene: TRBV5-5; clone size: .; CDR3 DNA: TGTGCCAGCAGCTTGTCTAGTTATGCCACAGATACGCAGTATTTT; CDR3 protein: CASSLSSYATDTQYF
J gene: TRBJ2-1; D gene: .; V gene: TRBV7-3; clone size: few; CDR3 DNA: TGTGCCAGCAGCTATAATAGGGACAATGAGCAGTTCTTC; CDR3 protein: CASSYNRDNEQFF
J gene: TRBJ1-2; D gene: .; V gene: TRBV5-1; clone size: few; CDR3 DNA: TGCGCCAGCAGCTTGTTAACGGGCGTAGCTAACTATGGCTACACCTTC; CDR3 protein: CASSLLTGVANYGYTF